A selection of T cell receptor beta chains follows, all from one sample in a study of blood T cell repertoires in COVID-19. This table comes from immunoSEQ multiplex PCR, and its TCRdb copy is limited to in-frame clones, with some not included. The sample contains about 230,000 clones, over 80% of which appear only once. The sample was peripheral blood. These receptors all stem from a woman in her sixties or seventies with active or convalescent COVID-19. Both conserved end residues are part of each CDR3. Each record gives: J gene, D gene, V gene, CDR3 protein. The D gene is left open where the match is weak.

>TRBJ1-1|TRBD1|TRBV24-1
CATSDPGQGNTEAFF
>TRBJ2-7|.|TRBV27
CASSSQGLPYEQYF
>TRBJ2-1|TRBD2|TRBV5-1
CASSLRPPGLAANNEQFF
>TRBJ1-5|TRBD1|TRBV19
CASSPDRGYSNQPQHF
>TRBJ1-6|TRBD1|TRBV7-8
CASSPGQGTQLPLHF
>TRBJ2-7|TRBD1|TRBV2
CASREQGATPYEQYF
>TRBJ1-5|TRBD1|TRBV6-6
CASSYGEGARSQPQHF
>TRBJ2-7|TRBD2|TRBV19
CASSSLAGGPYEQYF
>TRBJ1-6|TRBD1|TRBV9
CASSSTWTGGPNSPLHF
>TRBJ2-1|TRBD2|TRBV19
CATHAGVYNEQFF
>TRBJ2-3|.|TRBV5-1
CASSSGGGTTSRDTQYF
>TRBJ2-1|.|TRBV29-1
CSVEGGAPGNEQFF
>TRBJ2-2|.|TRBV7-2
CASSLLGGTGELFF
>TRBJ2-7|TRBD1|TRBV20-1
CSAGRTGEQYF
>TRBJ1-5|TRBD1|TRBV5-6
CASSRMGQGPGQPQHF
>TRBJ1-2|.|TRBV27
CASSRLLGQPADGYTF
>TRBJ2-2|.|TRBV15
CATSSGGSDTGELFF
>TRBJ2-5|.|TRBV5-1
CASEALDSDETQYF
>TRBJ1-5|.|TRBV6-2/TRBV6-3
CASSYGGGNQPQHF
>TRBJ1-1|TRBD1|TRBV7-2
CASSFQGQGDEAFF
>TRBJ1-2|.|TRBV20-1
CSRQDTYGYTF
>TRBJ1-3|.|TRBV15
CATSRDLEGNTIYF
>TRBJ1-5|.|TRBV12-3/TRBV12-4
CASSPGFSQPQHF
>TRBJ2-5|TRBD2|TRBV7-9
CASSLPTSAGREKETQYF
>TRBJ2-3|.|TRBV5-1
CASSLVLGAADTQYF
>TRBJ2-1|TRBD2|TRBV10-3
CATRSNLAGGLVEQFF
>TRBJ1-2|.|TRBV6-2/TRBV6-3
CASSWEYYGYTF
>TRBJ1-4|.|TRBV24-1
CATSESGERGETNEKLFF
>TRBJ2-3|.|TRBV7-9
CASSELVSTDTQYF